This T cell receptor beta chain was identified during a study of human T cells and chemical hapten exposure. The study's findings and limits: Patch test scores rose with PT1 expanded TCR counts, a positive correlation.

This clonotype was counted a few times. Its antigen is currently unknown. This CDR3 has 16 residues. Germline assignment: CDR1 PRHDT and CDR2 FYEKMQ (reference sequence). Trimming took 0 bases from V and 0 from J; bases not matched to a gene: 1. Noted time point: pre-sensitization, week 0. Treatment: therapeutic diphenylcyclopropenone sensitization with weekly scalp DPC. Ahead of each patch test application, blood was drawn. TCRdb called the RACE reads again in MiXCR, with one record for every CDR3 protein. The sample holds fewer than 200,000 distinct CDR3 sequences; roughly 30% are singletons and the top ten take roughly 3%.

The sequence came from a woman under 40 with alopecia areata. Some clones in this sample may be carry-over from other donors' samples. This specimen was whole blood, taken in connection with sensitization to the hapten diphenylcyclopropenone (DPC). The V call is TRBV13, the J call TRBJ2-7, with 11 bases lining up with TRBD1. The DNA for the CDR3 is TGTGCCAGCAGCTTAGGCGGACAGGGGGCCTCCTACGAGCAGTACTTC. This sequence encodes CASSLGGQGASYEQYF.